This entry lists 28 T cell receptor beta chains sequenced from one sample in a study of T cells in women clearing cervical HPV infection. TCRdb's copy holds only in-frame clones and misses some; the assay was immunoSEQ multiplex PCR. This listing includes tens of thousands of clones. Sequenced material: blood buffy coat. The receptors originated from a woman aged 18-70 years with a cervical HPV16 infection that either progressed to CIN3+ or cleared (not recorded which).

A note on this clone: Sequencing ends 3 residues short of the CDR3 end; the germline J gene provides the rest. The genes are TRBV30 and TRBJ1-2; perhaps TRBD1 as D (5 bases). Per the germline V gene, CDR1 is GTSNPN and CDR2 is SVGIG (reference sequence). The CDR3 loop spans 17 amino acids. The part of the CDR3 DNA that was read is TGTGCCTGGAGCCCCGGCTCGGGACTAGCGGGATATAATGAC. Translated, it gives CAWSPGSGLAGYND. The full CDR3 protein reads CAWSPGSGLAGYNDYTF.

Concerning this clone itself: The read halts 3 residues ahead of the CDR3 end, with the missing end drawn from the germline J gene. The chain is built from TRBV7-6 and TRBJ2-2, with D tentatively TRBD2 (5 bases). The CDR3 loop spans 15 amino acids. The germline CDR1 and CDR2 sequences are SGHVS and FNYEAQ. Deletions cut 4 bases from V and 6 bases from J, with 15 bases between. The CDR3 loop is CASSSARRVSGELFF. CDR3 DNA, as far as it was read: TGTGCCAGCAGCTCTGCTAGGCGGGTATCCGGGGAG.

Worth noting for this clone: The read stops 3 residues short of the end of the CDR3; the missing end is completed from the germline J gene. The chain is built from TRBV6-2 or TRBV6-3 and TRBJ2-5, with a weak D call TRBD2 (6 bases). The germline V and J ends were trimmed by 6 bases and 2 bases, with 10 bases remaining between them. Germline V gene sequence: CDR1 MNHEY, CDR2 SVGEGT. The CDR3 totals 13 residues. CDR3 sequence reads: CASSRGTQETQYF. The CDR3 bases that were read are TGTGCCAGCAGCCGCGGGACTCAAGAGACC.

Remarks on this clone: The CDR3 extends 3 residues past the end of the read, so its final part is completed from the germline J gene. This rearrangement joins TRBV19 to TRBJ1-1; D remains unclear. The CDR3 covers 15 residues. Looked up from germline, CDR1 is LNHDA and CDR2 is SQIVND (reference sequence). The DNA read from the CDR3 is TGTGCCAGTAGTATAGACACTACACACCTAGAGACA. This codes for CASSIDTTHLET. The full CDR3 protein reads CASSIDTTHLETAFF. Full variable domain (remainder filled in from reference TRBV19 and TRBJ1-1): DGGITQSPKYLFRKEGQNVTLSCEQNLNHDAMYWYRQDPGQGLRLIYYSQIVNDFQKGDIAEGYSVSREKKESFPLTVTSAQKNPTAFYLCASSIDTTHLETAFFGQGTRLTVV.

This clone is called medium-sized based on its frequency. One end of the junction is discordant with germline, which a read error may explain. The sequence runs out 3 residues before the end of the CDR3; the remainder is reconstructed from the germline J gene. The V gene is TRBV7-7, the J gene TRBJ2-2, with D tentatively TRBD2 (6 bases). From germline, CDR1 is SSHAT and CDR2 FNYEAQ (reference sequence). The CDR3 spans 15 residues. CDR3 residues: CASSLQAGSDGELFF. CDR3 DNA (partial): TGTGCTAGCAGCTTACAGGCGGGATCGGACGGGGAG.

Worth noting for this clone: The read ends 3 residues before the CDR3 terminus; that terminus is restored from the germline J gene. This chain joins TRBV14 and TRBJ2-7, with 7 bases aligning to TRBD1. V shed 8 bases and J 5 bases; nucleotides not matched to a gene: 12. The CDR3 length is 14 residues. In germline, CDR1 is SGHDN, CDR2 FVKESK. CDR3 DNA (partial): TGTGCCAGCGGTTCCGGGACAGCAAACGACGAG. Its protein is CASGSGTANDE. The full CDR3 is CASGSGTANDEQYF.

The CDR3 DNA, read in part, is TGTGCCAGCAGCTTAGCCTTTCAGGAAAAA. Its translation is CASSLAFQEK. The full CDR3 reads CASSLAFQEKLFF. J is TRBJ1-4 and V is TRBV7-7; no firm D call. The read gets to within 3 residues of the CDR3 end, and the germline J gene fills in the rest. Germline CDR1 and CDR2: SSHAT and FNYEAQ (reference sequence). The CDR3 has 13 residues. Trimming left V 0 bases short and J 8 bases short, with 7 bases between.

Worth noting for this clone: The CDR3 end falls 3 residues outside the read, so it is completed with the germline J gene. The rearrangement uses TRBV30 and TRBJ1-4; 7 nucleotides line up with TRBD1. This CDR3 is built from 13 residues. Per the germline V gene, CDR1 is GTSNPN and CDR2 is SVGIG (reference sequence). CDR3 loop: CAWSEQGNSPLFF. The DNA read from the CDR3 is TGTGCCTGGAGTGAACAGGGGAATTCACCA.

CDR3: CASSSPGEDSPLHF. CDR3 DNA (partial): TGTGCCAGCAGTTCCCCAGGGGAGGATTCACCC. The chain has TRBV28 and TRBJ1-6; tentatively, D is TRBD1 (6 bases). The observed sequence ends 3 residues before the CDR3 terminus, with the missing tail filled in from the germline J gene. This CDR3 has 14 amino acids. CDR1 is MDHEN and CDR2 is SYDVKM in the germline V gene. Trimming removed 4 bases at V and 8 bases at J, with 12 bases between.

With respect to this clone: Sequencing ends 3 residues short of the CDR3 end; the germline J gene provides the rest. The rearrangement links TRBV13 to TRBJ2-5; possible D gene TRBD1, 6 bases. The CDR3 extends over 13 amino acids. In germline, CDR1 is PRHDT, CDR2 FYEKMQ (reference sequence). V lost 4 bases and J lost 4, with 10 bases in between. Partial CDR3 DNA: TGTGCCAGCAGCTCACAGGGTAGAGAGACC. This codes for CASSSQGRET. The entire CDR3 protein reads CASSSQGRETQYF. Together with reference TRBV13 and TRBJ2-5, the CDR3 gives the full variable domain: AAGVIQSPRHLIKEKRETATLKCYPIPRHDTVYWYQQGPGQDPQFLISFYEKMQSDKGSIPDRFSAQQFSDYHSELNMSSLELGDSALYFCASSSQGRETQYFGPGTRLLVL.

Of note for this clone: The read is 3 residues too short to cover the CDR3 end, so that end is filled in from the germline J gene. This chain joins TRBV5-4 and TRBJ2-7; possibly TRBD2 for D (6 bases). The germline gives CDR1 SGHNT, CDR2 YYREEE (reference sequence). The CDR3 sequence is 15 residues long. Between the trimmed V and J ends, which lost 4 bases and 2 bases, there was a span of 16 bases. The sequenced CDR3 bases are TGTGCCAGCAGCCTTTTTGGGACTCCCACCTACGAG. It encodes CASSLFGTPTYE. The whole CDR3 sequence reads CASSLFGTPTYEQYF. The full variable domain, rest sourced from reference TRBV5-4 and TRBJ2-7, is ETGVTQSPTHLIKTRGQQVTLRCSSQSGHNTVSWYQQALGQGPQFIFQYYREEENGRGNFPPRFSGLQFPNYSSELNVNALELDDSALYLCASSLFGTPTYEQYFGPGTRLTVT.

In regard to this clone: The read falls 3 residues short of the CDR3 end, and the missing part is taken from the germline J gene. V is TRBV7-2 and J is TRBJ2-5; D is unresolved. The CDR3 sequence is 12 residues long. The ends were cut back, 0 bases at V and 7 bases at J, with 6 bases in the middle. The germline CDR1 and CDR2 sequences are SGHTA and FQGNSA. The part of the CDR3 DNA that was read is TGTGCCAGCAGCTTAGCATCGGGGACC. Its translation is CASSLASGT. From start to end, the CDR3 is CASSLASGTQYF.

CDR3 DNA, as far as it was read: TGTGCCAGCAGCTTGGCCGGAGGACTAGGGATCCCC. It codes for CASSLAGGLGIP. The full CDR3 is CASSLAGGLGIPQHF. The chain employs TRBV5-5 and TRBJ1-5; D is ambiguous. From the germline J gene comes the end of the CDR3, since the read stops 3 residues before it. Looked up from germline, CDR1 is SGHKS and CDR2 is YYEKEE (reference sequence). This CDR3 is 15 amino acids long.

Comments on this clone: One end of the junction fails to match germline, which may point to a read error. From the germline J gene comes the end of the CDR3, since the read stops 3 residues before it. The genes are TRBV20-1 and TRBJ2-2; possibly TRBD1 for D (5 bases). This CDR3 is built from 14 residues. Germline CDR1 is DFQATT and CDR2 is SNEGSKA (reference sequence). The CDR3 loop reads CNAPGLGVTGELFF. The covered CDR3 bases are TGCAATGCTCCGGGCCTAGGGGTGACCGGGGAG.

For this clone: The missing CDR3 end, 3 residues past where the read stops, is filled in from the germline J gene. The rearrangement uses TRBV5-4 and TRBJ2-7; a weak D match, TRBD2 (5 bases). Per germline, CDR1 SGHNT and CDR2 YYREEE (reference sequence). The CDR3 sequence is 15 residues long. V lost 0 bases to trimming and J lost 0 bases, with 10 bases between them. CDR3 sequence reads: CASSLEGRGSYEQYF. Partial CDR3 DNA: TGTGCCAGCAGCTTGGAGGGTCGGGGCTCCTACGAG.

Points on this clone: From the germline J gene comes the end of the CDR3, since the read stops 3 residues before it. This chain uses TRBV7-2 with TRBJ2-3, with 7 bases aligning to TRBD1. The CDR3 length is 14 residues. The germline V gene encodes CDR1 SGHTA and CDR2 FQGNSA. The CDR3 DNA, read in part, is TGTGCCAGCAGCTTAGCAGGGGGCCATCAGCCG. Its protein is CASSLAGGHQP. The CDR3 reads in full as CASSLAGGHQPQYF.

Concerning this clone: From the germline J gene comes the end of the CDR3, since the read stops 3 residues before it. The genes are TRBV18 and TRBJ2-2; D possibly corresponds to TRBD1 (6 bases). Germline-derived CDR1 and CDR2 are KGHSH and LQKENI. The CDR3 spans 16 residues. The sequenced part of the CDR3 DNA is TGTGCCAGCTCACACACAGGGAGCTCCTATAATTCACCG. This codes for CASSHTGSSYNSP. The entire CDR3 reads CASSHTGSSYNSPLFF. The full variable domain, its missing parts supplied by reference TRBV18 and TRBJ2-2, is NAGVMQNPRHLVRRRGQEARLRCSPMKGHSHVYWYRQLPEEGLKFMVYLQKENIIDESGMPKERFSAEFPKEGPSILRIQQVVRGDSAAYFCASSHTGSSYNSPLFFGEGSRLTVL.

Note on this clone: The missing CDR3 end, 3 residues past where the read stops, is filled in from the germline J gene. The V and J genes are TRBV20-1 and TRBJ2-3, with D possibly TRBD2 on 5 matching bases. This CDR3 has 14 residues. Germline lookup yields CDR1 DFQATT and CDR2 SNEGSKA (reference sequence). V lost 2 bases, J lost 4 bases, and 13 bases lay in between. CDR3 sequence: CSARPSGRADTQYF. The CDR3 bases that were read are TGCAGTGCTAGACCCTCCGGGCGGGCAGATACG.

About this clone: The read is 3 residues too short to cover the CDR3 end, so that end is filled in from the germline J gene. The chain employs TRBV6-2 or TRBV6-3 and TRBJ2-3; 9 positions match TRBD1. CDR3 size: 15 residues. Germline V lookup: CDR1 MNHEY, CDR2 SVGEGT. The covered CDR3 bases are TGTGCCAGCAGTGCGACAGGGGGGCGCAATCAGCCG. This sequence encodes CASSATGGRNQP. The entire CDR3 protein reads CASSATGGRNQPQYF.

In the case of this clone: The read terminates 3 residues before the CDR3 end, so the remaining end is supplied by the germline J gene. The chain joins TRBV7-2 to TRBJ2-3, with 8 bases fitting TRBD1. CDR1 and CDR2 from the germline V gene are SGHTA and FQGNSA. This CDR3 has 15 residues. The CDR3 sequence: CASSAGQGWNQPQYF. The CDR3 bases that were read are TGTGCCAGCAGCGCCGGACAGGGCTGGAATCAGCCG.

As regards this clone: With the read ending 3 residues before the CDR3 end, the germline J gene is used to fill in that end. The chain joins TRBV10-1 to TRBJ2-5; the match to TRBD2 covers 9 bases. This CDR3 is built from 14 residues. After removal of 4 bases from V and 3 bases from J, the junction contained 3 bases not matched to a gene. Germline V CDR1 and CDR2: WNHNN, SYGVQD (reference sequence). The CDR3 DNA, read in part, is TGCGCCAGCAGTGGGACTAGCGTTAAAGAGACC. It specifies CASSGTSVKET. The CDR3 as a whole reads CASSGTSVKETQYF.

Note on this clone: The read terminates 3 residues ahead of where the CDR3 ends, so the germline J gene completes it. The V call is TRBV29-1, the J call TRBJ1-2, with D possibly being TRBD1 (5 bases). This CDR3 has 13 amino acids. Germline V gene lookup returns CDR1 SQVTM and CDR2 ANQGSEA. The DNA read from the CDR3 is TGCAGCGGGAGCGGGGCGACTTGGAATGAC. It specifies CSGSGATWND. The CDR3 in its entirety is CSGSGATWNDYTF.

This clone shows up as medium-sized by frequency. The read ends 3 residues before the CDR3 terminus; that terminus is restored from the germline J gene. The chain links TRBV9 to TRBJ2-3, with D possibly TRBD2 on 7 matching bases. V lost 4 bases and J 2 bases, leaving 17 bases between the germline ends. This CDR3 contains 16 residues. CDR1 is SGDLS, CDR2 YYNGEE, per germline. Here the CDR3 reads CASSILGGGSTDTQYF. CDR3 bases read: TGTGCCAGCAGCATCCTAGGGGGGGGATCCACAGATACG.

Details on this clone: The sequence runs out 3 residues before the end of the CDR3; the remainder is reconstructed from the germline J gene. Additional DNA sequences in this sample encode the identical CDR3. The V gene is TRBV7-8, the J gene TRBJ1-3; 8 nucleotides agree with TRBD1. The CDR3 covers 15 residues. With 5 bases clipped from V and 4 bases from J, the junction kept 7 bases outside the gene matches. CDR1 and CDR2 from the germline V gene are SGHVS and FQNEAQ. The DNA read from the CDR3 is TGTGCCAGCAGCATTCAGGGGGCGCAGGGAAACACC. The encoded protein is CASSIQGAQGNT. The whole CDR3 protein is CASSIQGAQGNTIYF.

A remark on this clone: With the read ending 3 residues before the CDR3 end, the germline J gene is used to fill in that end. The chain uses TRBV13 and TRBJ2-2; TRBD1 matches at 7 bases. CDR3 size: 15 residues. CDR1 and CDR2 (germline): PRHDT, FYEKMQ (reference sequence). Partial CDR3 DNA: TGTGCCAGCAGCCAATCCCCAGGGGGTAATGAAAAG. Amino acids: CASSQSPGGNEK. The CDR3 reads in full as CASSQSPGGNEKLFF.

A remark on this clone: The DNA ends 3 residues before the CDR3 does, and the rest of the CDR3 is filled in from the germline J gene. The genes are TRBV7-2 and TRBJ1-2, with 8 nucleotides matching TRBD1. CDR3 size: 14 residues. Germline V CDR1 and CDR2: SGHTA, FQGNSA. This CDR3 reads CASSFGQGTYDYTF. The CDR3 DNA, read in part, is TGTGCCAGCAGCTTTGGACAGGGAACCTACGAC.

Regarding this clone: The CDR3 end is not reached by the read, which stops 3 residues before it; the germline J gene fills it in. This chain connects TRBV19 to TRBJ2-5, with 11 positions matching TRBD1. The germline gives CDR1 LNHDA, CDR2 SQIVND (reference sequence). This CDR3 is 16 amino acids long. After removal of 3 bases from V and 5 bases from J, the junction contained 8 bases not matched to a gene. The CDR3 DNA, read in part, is TGTGCCAGTAGTATCGCCGGGACAGGGGGTACGGAGACC. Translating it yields CASSIAGTGGTET. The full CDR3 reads CASSIAGTGGTETQYF.

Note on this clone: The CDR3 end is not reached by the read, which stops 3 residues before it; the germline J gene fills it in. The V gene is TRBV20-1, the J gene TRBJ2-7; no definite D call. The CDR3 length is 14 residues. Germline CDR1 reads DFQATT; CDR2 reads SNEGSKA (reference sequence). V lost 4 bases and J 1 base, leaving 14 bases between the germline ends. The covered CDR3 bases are TGCAGTGCTACTCCCAATTTTCAGTCCTACGAG. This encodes CSATPNFQSYE. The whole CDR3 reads CSATPNFQSYEQYF.